A single sample is the source of the 19 T cell receptor beta chains below, sequenced in a study of blood T cell repertoires in COVID-19 (dated by TCRdb to 2018 to 2020). The protocol used for the library was the immunoSEQ multiplex PCR assay. TCRdb provides this immuneACCESS table in a form limited to in-frame rearrangements. Some clones are lacking; in checked studies, under half of them reflect an unresolved V gene, and why the rest are absent is not known. The sample table lists about 72,000 clones, roughly 82% of them with a count of one. Roughly a sixth of the sample is held by the ten biggest clonotypes. Sequenced input: peripheral blood. The receptor set was obtained from a human donor in a cohort sampled during active COVID-19.

This clone has only a few counts. This chain connects TRBV27 to TRBJ1-1; unclear D gene. Trimming stripped 4 bases from V and 7 bases from J, with 7 bases between. Germline CDR1 is MNHEY and CDR2 is SMNVEV (reference sequence). The CDR3 totals 11 residues. CDR3 coding DNA: TGTGCCAGCAGTTCATACAATGAAGCTTTCTTT. It encodes CASSSYNEAFF.

The chain uses TRBV6-1 and TRBJ1-2, with D possibly matching TRBD1 (5 bases). V shed 1 base and J shed 8 bases, with 14 bases lying between them. CDR3 size: 14 residues. CDR1 is MNHNS, CDR2 SASEGT, per germline. CDR3 nucleotides: TGTGCCAGCAGTGAAGGTAATAGGGGCGCGGGCTACACCTTC. Translating it yields CASSEGNRGAGYTF.

The chain uses TRBV6-1 and TRBJ2-7; possible D gene TRBD1, 5 bases. CDR1 is MNHNS and CDR2 is SASEGT in the germline V gene. The CDR3 extends over 16 amino acids. The V end was cut by 0 bases, the J end by 4 bases, with 16 bases between. CDR3 region: CASSEAPSPRVYEQYF. The DNA of the CDR3 is TGTGCCAGCAGTGAAGCACCCTCCCCCAGGGTGTACGAGCAGTACTTC.

The chain uses TRBV27 and TRBJ2-7, with 7 bases aligning to TRBD1. CDR3 size: 14 residues. The ends lost 10 bases at V and 0 bases at J; junction bases unmatched: 9. CDR1 is MNHEY and CDR2 is SMNVEV in the germline V gene (reference sequence). The chain's CDR3 is CAIPGQIFSYEQYF. CDR3 DNA: TGTGCCATCCCGGGACAGATTTTCTCCTACGAGCAGTACTTC.

The gene calls are TRBV11-1 and TRBJ2-7; the D is unclear. V gave up 5 bases and J gave up 0 bases, with 14 bases separating them. Germline CDR1 is SGHAT and CDR2 is FQDESV (reference sequence). The CDR3 is 15 residues long. In DNA form, the CDR3 reads TGTGCCAGCAGCCCGCATCTGGGCCTCTCCTACGAGCAGTACTTC. Protein sequence: CASSPHLGLSYEQYF.

This clone was detected only a few times. The gene calls are TRBV9 and TRBJ1-2, with 11 bases fitting TRBD1. Germline V lookup: CDR1 SGDLS, CDR2 YYNGEE. The CDR3 loop spans 15 amino acids. The V segment lost 0 bases and the J segment 5 bases; nucleotides outside the gene matches: 3. The CDR3 DNA is TGTGCCAGCAGCGTAGATGGACAGGGGGCGTATGGCTACACCTTC. This translates into CASSVDGQGAYGYTF.

This clone was seen just once. The chain uses TRBV7-9 and TRBJ1-3, with TRBD1 identical over 8 bases. Germline CDR1 and CDR2: SEHNR and FQNEAQ (reference sequence). The V and J ends lost 0 bases and 0 bases, in that order; junction bases with no gene match: 1. The CDR3 consists of 16 residues. This CDR3 is CASSLATGDSGNTIYF. CDR3 sequence (DNA): TGTGCCAGCAGCTTAGCGACAGGGGACTCTGGAAACACCATATATTTT.

The rearrangement uses TRBV2 and TRBJ2-3; D perhaps matches TRBD2 (5 bases). V shed 11 bases and J shed 0 bases, with 12 bases lying between them. Per the germline V gene, CDR1 is SNHLY and CDR2 is FYNNEI. The CDR3 loop spans 13 amino acids. The CDR3 region has the DNA TGTGCCGGAGCTAGCTCTAGCACAGATACGCAGTATTTT. Translation gives CAGASSSTDTQYF.

The V gene is TRBV5-1, the J gene TRBJ1-1; D possibly corresponds to TRBD1 (6 bases). CDR1 and CDR2 (germline): SGHRS, YFSETQ. This CDR3 is built from 14 residues. The V end was cut by 3 bases, the J end by 1 base, with 10 bases between. The CDR3 is CASSSDRQNTEAFF. CDR3 nucleotide sequence: TGCGCCAGCAGCTCGGACAGACAGAACACTGAAGCTTTCTTT. Full variable domain (rest looked up from reference TRBV5-1 and TRBJ1-1): KAGVTQTPRYLIKTRGQQVTLSCSPISGHRSVSWYQQTPGQGLQFLFEYFSETQRNKGNFPGRFSGRQFSNSRSEMNVSTLELGDSALYLCASSSDRQNTEAFFGQGTRLTVV.

This chain links TRBV5-1 with TRBJ2-7; maybe TRBD2 (6 bases). This CDR3 has 15 amino acids. The germline V gene encodes CDR1 SGHRS and CDR2 YFSETQ. Trimming left V 2 bases short and J 0 bases short, with 12 bases between. CDR3 amino acids: CASSFLASSSYEQYF. The DNA for the CDR3 is TGCGCCAGCAGCTTCCTAGCGAGTAGCTCCTACGAGCAGTACTTC. The full variable domain, completed using reference TRBV5-1 and TRBJ2-7, is KAGVTQTPRYLIKTRGQQVTLSCSPISGHRSVSWYQQTPGQGLQFLFEYFSETQRNKGNFPGRFSGRQFSNSRSEMNVSTLELGDSALYLCASSFLASSSYEQYFGPGTRLTVT.

Only one count was recorded for this clone. This chain uses TRBV5-6 with TRBJ2-7, with 11 bases aligning to TRBD1. Trimming took 5 bases from V and 2 from J; bases not matched to a gene: 6. The CDR3 loop spans 15 amino acids. Per the germline V gene, CDR1 is SGHDT and CDR2 is YYEEEE. The CDR3 sequence is CASRPGTGGAYEQYF. The CDR3 nucleotides are TGTGCCAGCAGACCGGGGACAGGGGGAGCCTACGAGCAGTACTTC.

The rearrangement uses TRBV6-5 and TRBJ2-3; TRBD1 is a possible D gene (5 bases). This CDR3 contains 15 residues. With 0 bases removed from V and 5 bases from J, the gap between germline ends came to 12 bases. Germline V lookup: CDR1 MNHEY, CDR2 SVGAGI. The CDR3 DNA reads TGTGCCAGCAGTTACTCAGGGGCGCGAATAGATACGCAGTATTTT. Protein sequence: CASSYSGARIDTQYF.

The gene calls are TRBV30 and TRBJ1-5, with TRBD1 as a possible D gene (6 bases). The germline V gene encodes CDR1 GTSNPN and CDR2 SVGIG (reference sequence). V gave up 4 bases and J gave up 2 bases, with 18 bases separating them. The CDR3 contains 16 residues. CDR3 sequence (DNA): TGTGCCTGGACCGCCCCGACGGGGGGCGGCAATCAGCCCCAGCATTTT. Residues: CAWTAPTGGGNQPQHF.

The J gene is TRBJ2-2, the V gene TRBV5-1; D possibly corresponds to TRBD1 (5 bases). This CDR3 is 16 amino acids long. V gave up 6 bases and J gave up 0 bases, with 15 bases separating them. The V gene's germline CDR1 is SGHRS and CDR2 YFSETQ. CDR3 residues: CASNVPTATNTGELFF. In DNA, the CDR3 is TGCGCCAGCAACGTTCCGACAGCGACGAACACCGGGGAGCTGTTTTTT.

The chain is built from TRBV29-1 and TRBJ1-4; D remains ambiguous. The V gene lost 3 bases and the J gene lost 8 bases, with 16 bases spanning the gap. Germline CDR1 reads SQVTM; CDR2 reads ANQGSEA. This CDR3 has 14 residues. CDR3 in DNA: TGCAGCGTTGAGGATCCTGGGAGTAGAGAAAAACTGTTTTTT. It codes for CSVEDPGSREKLFF.

V and J are TRBV18 and TRBJ1-6; TRBD1 matches at 8 bases. This CDR3 comprises 15 residues. V trimming: 2 bases; J trimming: 11 bases; junction bases outside the gene matches: 8. From germline, CDR1 is KGHSH and CDR2 LQKENI. CDR3: CASSPEGTGGTPLHF. The DNA for the CDR3 is TGTGCCAGCTCACCAGAAGGGACAGGCGGAACACCCCTCCACTTT.

The gene calls are TRBV19 and TRBJ1-4, with TRBD1 matching 8 bases. CDR1 is LNHDA, CDR2 SQIVND, per germline (reference sequence). The J segment lost 0 bases and the V segment lost 5 bases, leaving 8 bases of the junction unmatched. This CDR3 spans 17 amino acids. The CDR3: CASSFIGQGATNEKLFF. The CDR3 coding sequence is TGTGCCAGTAGTTTCATCGGACAGGGAGCAACTAATGAAAAACTGTTTTTT.

The gene calls are TRBV7-8 and TRBJ1-1; the D gene is possibly TRBD1 (5 bases). In germline, CDR1 is SGHVS, CDR2 FQNEAQ. The V end was cut by 4 bases, the J end by 7 bases, with 22 bases between. The CDR3 spans 16 residues. Here the CDR3 DNA reads TGTGCCAGCAGCTCACACAGGTTCAAGCCTATGGTTGAAGCTTTCTTT. Translating gives CASSSHRFKPMVEAFF.

The genes are TRBV13 and TRBJ2-3, with D maybe TRBD1 (6 bases). V was shortened by 2 bases and J by 1 base, with 10 bases between the two germline ends. Germline V gene data show CDR1 as PRHDT and CDR2 as FYEKMQ (reference sequence). The CDR3 consists of 15 residues. The CDR3 DNA reads TGTGCCAGCAGCTTACAGGGGATAGGCACAGATACGCAGTATTTT. The encoded protein is CASSLQGIGTDTQYF.